The 10 T cell receptor beta chains in this list originate from one sample, sequenced in a study of breast tumors, draining lymph nodes, adjacent tissues (dated by TCRdb to about 2016). The library was prepared using multiplex PCR. The listed sequencing device is Illumina HiSeq 2000. The public reads were quality trimmed at Q25 with fastp and then assembled into clones with MiXCR by TCRdb, keeping productive beta chains. Entries are consolidated by CDR3 protein sequence, retaining the most common genes and DNA. This sample comprises fewer than 200,000 distinct CDR3 sequences, 30% to 35% of them detected only once. 4% to 5.5% of the sample rests with the top ten. The lymph node samples were taken from the axillary draining lymph nodes of breast cancer patients. Sequencing was performed on axillary lymph node tissue. Source of these receptors: a female donor with breast cancer. Some clones in this sample may be carry-over from other donors' samples.

The chain recombines TRBV20-1 with TRBJ2-3, with no clear D. CDR1 and CDR2 from the germline V gene are DFQATT and SNEGSKA (reference sequence). Trimming left V 5 bases short and J 11 bases short, with 11 bases between. This CDR3 spans 10 amino acids. The DNA for the CDR3 is TGCAGTGCTCGAAAGGTTATGCAGTATTTT. It translates to CSARKVMQYF.

Notes on this clonotype: One end of the junction fails to match germline, which may point to a read error. J is TRBJ1-2 and V is TRBV6-4; a weak D match, TRBD1 (6 bases). The CDR3 consists of 13 residues. The germline gives CDR1 MRHNA, CDR2 SNTAGT. The CDR3 spells CASGETRGYGYTF. The CDR3 DNA reads TGTGCCAGCGGTGAAACCAGGGGCTATGGCTACACCTTC.

Notes on this clonotype: The junction and the germline gene differ at one end; a read error may be behind it. The genes are TRBV29-1 and TRBJ2-3; 10 bases agree with TRBD2. There are 16 residues in the CDR3. Germline V gene lookup returns CDR1 SQVTM and CDR2 ANQGSEA. CDR3 coding DNA: TGCAGCGTTGAAGGGGTAGCGGGAGGCCTCGCAGATAGGCAGTATTTT. This sequence encodes CSVEGVAGGLADRQYF.

The table lists this clonotype with many counts. The chain combines TRBV11-2 with TRBJ2-7; no clear D. Trimming removed 3 bases at V and 3 bases at J, with 6 bases between. Germline lookup yields CDR1 SGHAT and CDR2 FQNNGV. This CDR3 has 12 amino acids. The CDR3 here is CASSFGFYEQYF. As DNA, the CDR3 is TGTGCCAGCAGCTTCGGATTCTACGAGCAGTACTTC.

For this clonotype: A much larger clone sits a single nucleotide away, making a read error possible. This chain uses TRBV5-4 with TRBJ1-3, with a weak D call TRBD1 (5 bases). The CDR3 sequence is 15 residues long. CDR1 and CDR2 from the germline V gene are SGHNT and YYREEE (reference sequence). CDR3 nucleotides: TGTGCCAGCAGCTTGGACTCCGGGGCTGGAAGCACCATATATTTT. This encodes CASSLDSGAGSTIYF. The full variable domain, in which reference TRBV5-4 and TRBJ1-3 provide the parts outside the CDR3, is ETGVTQSPTHLIKTRGQQVTLRCSSQSGHNTVSWYQQALGQGPQFIFQYYREEENGRGNFPPRFSGLQFPNYSSELNVNALELDDSALYLCASSLDSGAGSTIYFGEGSWLTVV.

With regard to this clonotype: A much bigger clone sits one base away, suggesting this may be a read error. The chain joins TRBV5-1 to TRBJ2-1; TRBD1 matches at 9 bases. The CDR3 contains 14 residues. Germline assignment: CDR1 SGHRS and CDR2 YFSETQ. The CDR3 spells CASGKTGGFYEQLF. The CDR3 nucleotides read TGCGCCAGCGGGAAGACAGGGGGGTTTTATGAGCAGCTCTTC. Variable domain in full (rest from reference TRBV5-1 and TRBJ2-1): KAGVTQTPRYLIKTRGQQVTLSCSPISGHRSVSWYQQTPGQGLQFLFEYFSETQRNKGNFPGRFSGRQFSNSRSEMNVSTLELGDSALYLCASGKTGGFYEQLFGPGTRLTVL.

Concerning this clonotype itself: A read error may explain this, as a much larger clone is one base away. This chain connects TRBV19 to TRBJ2-1, with D possibly being TRBD2 (5 bases). CDR3 length: 12 residues. The germline V gene has CDR1 LNHDA and CDR2 SQIVND (reference sequence). The CDR3 DNA sequence: TGTGCCAGTAGTACCCGAGGGCTTGAGCAGTCCTTC. Protein product: CASSTRGLEQSF.

The V call is TRBV5-1, the J call TRBJ1-5; possibly TRBD1 for D (5 bases). This CDR3 spans 15 amino acids. CDR1 and CDR2 (germline): SGHRS, YFSETQ. With 0 bases removed from V and 14 bases from J, the gap between germline ends came to 21 bases. The DNA of the CDR3 is TGCGCCAGCAGCTTGGTTCTTGGGGGGAACGGCTACGAGCATTTT. Its protein is CASSLVLGGNGYEHF.

This clonotype was counted at least ten times. The chain recombines TRBV2 with TRBJ2-3, with 10 bases that match TRBD2. Trimming at V came to 4 bases and at J to 1 base, leaving 11 bases not matched to a gene. Per the germline V gene, CDR1 is SNHLY and CDR2 is FYNNEI. The CDR3 has 18 amino acids. The CDR3 DNA is TGTGCCAGCAGTGTGCCTAGCGGGGGCCCTCGGGGCACAGATACGCAGTATTTT. Protein: CASSVPSGGPRGTDTQYF.

This clonotype was detected ten times or more. V gene TRBV15 combines with J gene TRBJ1-3; D may be TRBD1 (5 bases). With 4 bases removed from V and 4 bases from J, the gap between germline ends came to 5 bases. Germline CDR1 reads LNHNV; CDR2 reads YYDKDF (reference sequence). The CDR3 is made up of 12 amino acids. CDR3 sequence: CATSNRGNTIYF. CDR3 sequence (DNA): TGTGCCACCAGCAACAGGGGAAACACCATATATTTT.